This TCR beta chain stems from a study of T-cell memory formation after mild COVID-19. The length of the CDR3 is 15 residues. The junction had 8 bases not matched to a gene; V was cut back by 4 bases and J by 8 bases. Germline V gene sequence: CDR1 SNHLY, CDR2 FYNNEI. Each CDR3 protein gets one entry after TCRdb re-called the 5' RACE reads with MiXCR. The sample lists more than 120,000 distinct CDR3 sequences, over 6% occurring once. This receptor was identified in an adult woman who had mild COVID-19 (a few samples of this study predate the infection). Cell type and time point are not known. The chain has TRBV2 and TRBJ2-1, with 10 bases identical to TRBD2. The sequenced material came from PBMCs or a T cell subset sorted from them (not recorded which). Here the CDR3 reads CASSVQAGGRDEQFF. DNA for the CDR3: TGTGCCAGCAGTGTACAAGCGGGAGGGCGGGATGAGCAGTTCTTC.